One sample yielded the 12 T cell receptor beta chains listed below, sequenced in a study of neoadjuvant anti-PD-1 for oral cavity cancer (dated by TCRdb to the early 2020s). What this sample's time point label stands for: after neoadjuvant nivolumab, at surgical resection. Libraries came from the immunoSEQ multiplex PCR assay. TCRdb retrieved this table from immuneACCESS and kept in-frame rearrangements only. Not all clones are present; in checked studies, unresolved V genes account for under half, and no reason is known for the remainder. This sample lists about 24,000 clones; under 30% were detected once. The ten most abundant clones make up roughly a sixth of the sample. This specimen consisted of tumor tissue, obtained after nivolumab (anti-PD-1) treatment. These receptor sequences come from a person aged 40 to 85 with oral cavity squamous cell carcinoma.

There are a few counts of this clone. The chain employs TRBV19 and TRBJ1-1; tentatively, D is TRBD1 (6 bases). The CDR3 runs 12 residues. V lost 7 bases and J lost 6, with 12 bases in between. Germline V gene sequence: CDR1 LNHDA, CDR2 SQIVND (reference sequence). CDR3 nucleotides: TGTGCCAGTAAGGGGGAAATCTCTGAAGCTTTCTTT. This translates into CASKGEISEAFF. The full variable domain, completed using reference TRBV19 and TRBJ1-1, is DGGITQSPKYLFRKEGQNVTLSCEQNLNHDAMYWYRQDPGQGLRLIYYSQIVNDFQKGDIAEGYSVSREKKESFPLTVTSAQKNPTAFYLCASKGEISEAFFGQGTRLTVV.

The V gene is TRBV11-2, the J gene TRBJ2-7; tentatively, D is TRBD1 (6 bases). The length of the CDR3 is 19 residues. The germline gives CDR1 SGHAT, CDR2 FQNNGV. The V end was cut by 0 bases, the J end by 4 bases, with 25 bases between. CDR3 loop: CASSLDPGRGGLRGYEQYF. The DNA for the CDR3 is TGTGCCAGCAGCTTAGATCCGGGCAGGGGTGGATTACGGGGTTACGAGCAGTACTTC.

In its sample, this clone was seen once. V and J are TRBV18 and TRBJ1-2; no clear D. Trimming shortened V by 3 bases and J by 4 bases, and 9 bases separated the two germline ends. This CDR3 has 13 amino acids. Germline V lookup: CDR1 KGHSH, CDR2 LQKENI. CDR3 coding DNA: TGTGCCAGCTCACCGGCGGCAGCCTATGGCTACACCTTC. Its protein product is CASSPAAAYGYTF.

In DNA form, the CDR3 reads TGTGCCAGCAGCCCCCGGGCCCGAGATCCAGATACGCAGTATTTT. Residues: CASSPRARDPDTQYF. This sequence joins TRBV9 and TRBJ2-3; D gene uncertain. Germline CDR1 SGDLS, CDR2 YYNGEE. Deletions cut 4 bases from V and 4 bases from J, with 16 bases between. The CDR3 sequence is 15 residues long.

Details on this clone: This CDR3 is also generated by other DNA sequences in the sample. This CDR3 reads CASRKRTGRTGELFF. DNA for the CDR3: TGTGCCAGCAGAAAACGGACAGGGCGCACCGGGGAGCTGTTTTTT. J is TRBJ2-2 and V is TRBV6-5, with 8 bases that match TRBD1. The germline V gene has CDR1 MNHEY and CDR2 SVGAGI. The ends lost 6 bases at V and 4 bases at J; junction bases unmatched: 7. The CDR3 covers 15 residues.

Written as DNA, the CDR3 is TGCAGCGTGGGGCTGGATGGAGATACGCAGTATTTT. Residues: CSVGLDGDTQYF. This chain uses TRBV29-1 with TRBJ2-3, with D perhaps TRBD1 (5 bases). CDR1 is SQVTM, CDR2 ANQGSEA, per germline. The CDR3 runs 12 residues. Trimming shortened V by 6 bases and J by 5 bases, and 12 bases separated the two germline ends.

The table lists this clone with a few counts. V gene TRBV13 combines with J gene TRBJ2-1; 11 bases map to TRBD2. The germline V gene has CDR1 PRHDT and CDR2 FYEKMQ (reference sequence). The CDR3 covers 17 residues. V lost 5 bases and J lost 4; bases outside the gene matches: 10. In nucleotides, the CDR3 is TGTGCCAGCAGCCCCAGACTAGCGGGAAATCTATACAATGAGCAGTTCTTC. Its protein product is CASSPRLAGNLYNEQFF.

This clone was recorded a few times. In DNA form, the CDR3 reads TGTGCCAGCAGCCGCAACCGGGAGCCTTCCTACAATGAGCAGTTCTTC. This codes for CASSRNREPSYNEQFF. The V call is TRBV11-2, the J call TRBJ2-1, with D possibly matching TRBD2 (6 bases). The CDR3 consists of 16 residues. Germline V gene lookup returns CDR1 SGHAT and CDR2 FQNNGV. The V end was cut by 5 bases, the J end by 1 base, with 15 bases between.

This clone was seen a handful of times. The chain links TRBV5-1 to TRBJ2-1; possible D gene TRBD1, 6 bases. Germline V CDR1 and CDR2: SGHRS, YFSETQ. V shed 1 base and J shed 5 bases, with 7 bases lying between them. This CDR3 region has 13 residues. CDR3: CASSLRTDNEQFF. DNA for the CDR3: TGCGCCAGCAGCTTGCGGACAGACAATGAGCAGTTCTTC.

The chain uses TRBV27 and TRBJ1-6; D gene ambiguous. With 4 bases removed from V and 13 bases from J, the gap between germline ends came to 14 bases. CDR1 and CDR2 from the germline V gene are MNHEY and SMNVEV (reference sequence). The CDR3 length is 13 residues. CDR3 sequence reads: CASSSAPLSPLHF. CDR3 nucleotides: TGTGCCAGCAGTTCCGCGCCTTTATCGCCCCTCCACTTT.

The rearrangement links TRBV18 to TRBJ2-3; D is ambiguous. Trimming cost V 5 bases and J 0 bases, with 0 bases left between them. Germline V gene sequence: CDR1 KGHSH, CDR2 LQKENI. The CDR3 runs to 11 residues. The CDR3, as DNA: TGTGCCAGCTCAAGCACAGATACGCAGTATTTT. As protein: CASSSTDTQYF.

This clone showed up just a few times. The chain combines TRBV11-2 with TRBJ1-2; 9 bases map to TRBD1. Per germline, CDR1 SGHAT and CDR2 FQNNGV. This CDR3 is 17 amino acids long. Trimming took 1 base from V and 6 from J; bases not matched to a gene: 12. CDR3 sequence reads: CASSLAGGQGQAHGYTF. In DNA form, the CDR3 reads TGTGCCAGCAGCTTAGCGGGGGGACAGGGCCAGGCCCATGGCTACACCTTC.